The 7 T cell receptor beta chains below come from one sample, sequenced in a study of tumor-infiltrating lymphocytes in primary liver carcinoma. Reverse transcription of around 0.45 ug total RNA with a constant-region primer produced TCR beta cDNA. Three rounds of nested multiplex PCR with slightly modified ARM-PCR produced TCR beta libraries. In the first two PCR rounds, TRBV1-TRBV30 forward primers were paired with a C-beta reverse primer, and each round lasted about 10 cycles. TCRdb independently ran MiXCR on the multiplex PCR reads; one entry per CDR3 protein. In the table there are approximately 99,000 distinct CDR3 sequences, about 70% of which are singletons. Unsorted bulk tissue (about 19-33 mg) underwent RNA and DNA co-extraction. The source material was liver tumor tissue from sampling region 5. Subset meaning: tumor region T5, tumor centre. These TCRs come from a woman aged 60-75 years with primary liver carcinoma and hepatitis B virus infection.

A word on this clonotype: The conserved final phenylalanine or tryptophan is absent from the CDR3, which likely points to a read error. The DNA is left out, because the CDR3 cannot be placed on it with certainty; the CDR3 is given as TCRdb lists it. This chain connects TRBV11-2 to TRBJ2-1; the DNA was not used to check the table's D call, TRBD1. Ends included, the CDR3 has 17 residues. Germline V gene data show CDR1 as SGHAT and CDR2 as FQNNGV. The CDR3 spells CASSLTHGQEYRGERFS.

Comment on this clonotype: A junction boundary mismatches the germline segment, possibly from a read error. CDR3 DNA: TGTACCAGCAGCTTACGACCGGGACAGATATTCTACAGTGAGCAGTTCTTC. Translated: CTSSLRPGQIFYSEQFF. The rearrangement uses TRBV11-2 and TRBJ2-1; 7 bases are a match to TRBD1. CDR1 and CDR2 from the germline V gene are SGHAT and FQNNGV. The CDR3 is 17 residues long.

This clonotype has a handful of counts. One junction end does not reproduce the germline sequence, and a read error may be involved. This chain links TRBV12-3 or TRBV12-4 with TRBJ1-1, with no clear D. The CDR3 is 15 amino acids. The CDR3 protein is CASSRRSTGDTEALF. The CDR3 DNA sequence: TGTGCCAGCAGTCGAAGGTCCACTGGCGATACTGAAGCTCTCTTT.

About this clonotype: This clone may be a read error of a much larger clone one base away. The chain employs TRBV5-4 and TRBJ2-7, with 7 bases lining up with TRBD1. This CDR3 is built from 15 residues. Germline-derived CDR1 and CDR2 are SGHNT and YYREEE (reference sequence). The CDR3: CAGSLNRGPSYEQYF. CDR3 DNA: TGTGCCGGCAGTTTAAACAGGGGACCCTCCTACGAGCAGTACTTC.

The V call is TRBV5-1, the J call TRBJ1-1; D not resolved. Trimming shortened V by 2 bases and J by 4 bases, and 9 bases separated the two germline ends. Germline V gene data show CDR1 as SGHRS and CDR2 as YFSETQ. CDR3 length equals 13 residues. The CDR3 reads CASSLQLITEAFF. DNA for the CDR3: TGCGCCAGCAGCTTACAGCTGATCACTGAAGCTTTCTTT.

The sample holds a few counts of this clonotype. A much larger clone differs by one base, so this may be a read error. V is TRBV5-6 and J is TRBJ1-1; D is undetermined. The CDR3 runs to 13 residues. CDR1 and CDR2 (germline): SGHDT, YYEEEE. The CDR3 loop is CVSSLGRNTEAFF. Written as DNA, the CDR3 is TGTGTCAGCAGCTTGGGTAGGAACACTGAAGCTTTCTTT. Full variable domain (rest looked up from reference TRBV5-6 and TRBJ1-1): DAGVTQSPTHLIKTRGQQVTLRCSPKSGHDTVSWYQQALGQGPQFIFQYYEEEERQRGNFPDRFSGHQFPNYSSELNVNALLLGDSALYLCVSSLGRNTEAFFGQGTRLTVV.

Worth noting for this clonotype: Given the absence of the conserved phenylalanine or tryptophan at the CDR3 end, a read error is likely. The rearrangement uses TRBV11-2 and TRBJ2-5, with D perhaps matching TRBD2 (5 bases). The CDR3 runs to 16 residues. The germline CDR1 and CDR2 sequences are SGHAT and FQNNGV. The CDR3 spells CAGSLRLAEYHETQYS. The CDR3 DNA follows: TGTGCCGGCAGCTTACGGCTAGCAGAGTACCATGAGACCCAGTACTCC.